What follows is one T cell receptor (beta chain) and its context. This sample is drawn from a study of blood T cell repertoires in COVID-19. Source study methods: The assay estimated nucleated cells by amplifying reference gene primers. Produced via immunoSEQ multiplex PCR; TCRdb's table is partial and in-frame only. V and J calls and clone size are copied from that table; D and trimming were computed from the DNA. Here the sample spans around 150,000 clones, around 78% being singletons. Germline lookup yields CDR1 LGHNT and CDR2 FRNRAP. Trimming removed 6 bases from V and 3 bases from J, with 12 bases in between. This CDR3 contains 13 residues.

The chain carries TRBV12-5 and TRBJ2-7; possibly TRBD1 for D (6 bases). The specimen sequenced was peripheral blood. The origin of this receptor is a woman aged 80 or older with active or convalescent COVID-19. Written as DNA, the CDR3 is TGTGCTAGTGGAGACAGGATCTACTACGAGCAGTACTTC. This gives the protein CASGDRIYYEQYF.